This T cell receptor beta chain was sequenced during a study of cytomegalovirus exposure and HLA in healthy donors. Study findings and constraints: A list of roughly 160 TCR beta chains associated with cytomegalovirus was given. A later analysis, which compared TCR beta chains of equal frequency, found the HLA-associated ones more clonally expanded.

The ends were cut back, 1 base at V and 2 bases at J, with 14 bases in the middle. Per germline, CDR1 GTSNPN and CDR2 SVGIG (reference sequence). The CDR3 covers 15 residues. As regards this clone: What it recognizes is unknown.

Vbeta (60) and Jbeta (13) primers were used in the PCR. Clones were read by immunoSEQ multiplex PCR, and TCRdb kept only the in-frame ones, dropping some. The sample yields approximately 85,000 clones, 62% seen once. The rearrangement uses TRBV30 and TRBJ1-2, with a possible D match to TRBD1 (6 bases). This receptor was obtained from a woman in her twenties or thirties in good health and CMV-seropositive. Sequenced material: PBMCs. The CDR3 protein is CAWSDWDNPNYGYTF. The CDR3 DNA reads TGTGCCTGGAGTGATTGGGACAACCCAAACTATGGCTACACCTTC.